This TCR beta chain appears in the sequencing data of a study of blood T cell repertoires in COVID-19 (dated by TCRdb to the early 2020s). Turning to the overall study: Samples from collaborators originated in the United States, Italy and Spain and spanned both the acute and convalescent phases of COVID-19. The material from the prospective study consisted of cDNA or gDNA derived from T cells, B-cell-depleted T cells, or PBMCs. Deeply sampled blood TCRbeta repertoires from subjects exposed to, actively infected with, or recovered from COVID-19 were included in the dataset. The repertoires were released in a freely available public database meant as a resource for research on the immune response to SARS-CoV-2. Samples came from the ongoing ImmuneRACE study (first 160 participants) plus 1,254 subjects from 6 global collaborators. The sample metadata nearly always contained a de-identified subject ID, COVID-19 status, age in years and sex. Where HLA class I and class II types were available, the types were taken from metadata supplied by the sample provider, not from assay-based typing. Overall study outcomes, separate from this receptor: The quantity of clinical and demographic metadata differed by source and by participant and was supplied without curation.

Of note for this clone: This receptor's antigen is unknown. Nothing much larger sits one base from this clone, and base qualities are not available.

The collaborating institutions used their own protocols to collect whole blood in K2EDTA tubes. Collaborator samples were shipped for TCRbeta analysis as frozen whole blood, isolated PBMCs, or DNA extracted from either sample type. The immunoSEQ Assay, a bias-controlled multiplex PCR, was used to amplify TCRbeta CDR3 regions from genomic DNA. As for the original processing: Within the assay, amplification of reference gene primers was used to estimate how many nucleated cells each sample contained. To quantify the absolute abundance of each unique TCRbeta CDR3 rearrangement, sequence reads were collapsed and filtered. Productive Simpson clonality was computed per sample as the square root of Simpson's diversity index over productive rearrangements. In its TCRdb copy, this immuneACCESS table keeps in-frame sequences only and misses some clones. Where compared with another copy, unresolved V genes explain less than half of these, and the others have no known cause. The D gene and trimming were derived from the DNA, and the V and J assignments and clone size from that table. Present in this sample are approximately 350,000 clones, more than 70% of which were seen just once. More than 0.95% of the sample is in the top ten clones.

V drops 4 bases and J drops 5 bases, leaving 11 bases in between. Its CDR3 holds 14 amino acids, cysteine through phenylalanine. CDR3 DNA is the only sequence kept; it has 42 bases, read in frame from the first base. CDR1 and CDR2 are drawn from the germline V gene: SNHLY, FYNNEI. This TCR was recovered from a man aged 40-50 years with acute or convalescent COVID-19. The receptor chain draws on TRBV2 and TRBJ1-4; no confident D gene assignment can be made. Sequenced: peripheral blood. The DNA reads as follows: TGTGCCAGCAGTGGGATGTCCAGGAATGAAAAACTGTTTTTT. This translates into CASSGMSRNEKLFF.